This TCR beta chain is from a study of blood T cell repertoires in COVID-19. Study details: The samples span acute and convalescent COVID-19 from the United States, Italy and Spain.

In germline, CDR1 is GTSNPN, CDR2 SVGIG (reference sequence). Trimming removed 3 bases from V and 6 bases from J; junction bases left unmatched: 9. CDR3 size: 14 residues. Per the original methods: Nucleated cell number was recorded as an estimate derived from reference gene primer amplification. Sequencing used immunoSEQ multiplex PCR; TCRdb keeps in-frame clones, though not all of them. V, J and clone size are taken as reported in that table, and D and trimming were inferred from the DNA itself. The sample has about 300,000 clones, around 88% seen once; the top ten hold around 4.4%. Specimen: peripheral blood. The TCR was taken from a man in his forties or fifties with acute or convalescent COVID-19. The rearrangement joins TRBV30 to TRBJ1-2; 8 nucleotides agree with TRBD1. The DNA of the CDR3 is TGTGCCTGGAGCGCTAGACAGGGGTTCGATGGCTACACCTTC. As protein: CAWSARQGFDGYTF.